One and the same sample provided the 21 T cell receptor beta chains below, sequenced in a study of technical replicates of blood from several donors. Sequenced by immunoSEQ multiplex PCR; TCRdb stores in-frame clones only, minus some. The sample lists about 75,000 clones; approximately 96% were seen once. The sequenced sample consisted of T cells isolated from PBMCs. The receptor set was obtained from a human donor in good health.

The CDR3 nucleotides are TGTGCCAGCAGCTTTCGGTCAGGGCCGACAGATACGCAGTATTTT. As protein: CASSFRSGPTDTQYF. The J gene is TRBJ2-3, the V gene TRBV7-9; D is possibly TRBD1 (5 bases). This CDR3 contains 15 residues. CDR1 is SEHNR, CDR2 FQNEAQ, per germline (reference sequence). V lost 3 bases and J 3 bases, leaving 13 bases between the germline ends.

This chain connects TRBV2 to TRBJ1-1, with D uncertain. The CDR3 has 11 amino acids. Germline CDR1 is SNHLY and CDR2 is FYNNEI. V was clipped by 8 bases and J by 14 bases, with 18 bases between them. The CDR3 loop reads CASSPGVTSFF. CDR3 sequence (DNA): TGTGCCAGCTCACCCGGAGTAACATCGTTCTTT.

This CDR3 is CASSAGTGGMYEQYF. The CDR3 nucleotides are TGTGCCAGCAGCGCCGGGACAGGGGGCATGTACGAGCAGTACTTC. This sequence joins TRBV5-6 and TRBJ2-7; 12 bases agree with TRBD1. The ends lost 4 bases at V and 4 bases at J; junction bases unmatched: 6. CDR1 and CDR2 from the germline V gene are SGHDT and YYEEEE. The CDR3 is made up of 15 amino acids.

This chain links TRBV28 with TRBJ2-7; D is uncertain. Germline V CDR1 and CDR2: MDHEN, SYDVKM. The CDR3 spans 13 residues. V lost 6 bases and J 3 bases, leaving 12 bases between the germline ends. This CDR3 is CASSTGYFYEQYF. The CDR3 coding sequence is TGTGCCAGCAGCACCGGGTATTTCTACGAGCAGTACTTC.

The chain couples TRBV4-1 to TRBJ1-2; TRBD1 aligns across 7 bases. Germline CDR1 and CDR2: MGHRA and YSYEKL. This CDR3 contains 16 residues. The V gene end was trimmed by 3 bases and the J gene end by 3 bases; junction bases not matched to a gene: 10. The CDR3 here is CASSHHMRGHDYGYTF. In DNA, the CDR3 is TGCGCCAGCAGCCACCACATGAGGGGGCATGACTATGGCTACACCTTC.

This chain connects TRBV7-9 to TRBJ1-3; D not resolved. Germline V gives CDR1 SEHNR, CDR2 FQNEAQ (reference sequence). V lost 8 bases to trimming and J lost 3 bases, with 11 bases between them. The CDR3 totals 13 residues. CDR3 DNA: TGTGCCAGCTTAACCGCGGATGGAAACACCATATATTTT. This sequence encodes CASLTADGNTIYF.

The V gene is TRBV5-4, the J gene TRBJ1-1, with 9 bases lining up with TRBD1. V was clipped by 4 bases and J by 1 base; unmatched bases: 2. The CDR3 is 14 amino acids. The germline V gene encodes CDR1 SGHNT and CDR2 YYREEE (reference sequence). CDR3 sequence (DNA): TGTGCCAGCAGCCCGGGACAGGGGAACACTGAAGCTTTCTTT. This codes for CASSPGQGNTEAFF.

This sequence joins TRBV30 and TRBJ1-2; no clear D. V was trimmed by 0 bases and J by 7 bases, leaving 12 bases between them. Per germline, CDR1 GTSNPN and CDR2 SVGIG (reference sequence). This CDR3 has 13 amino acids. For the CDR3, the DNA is TGTGCCTGGAGTGTAATCTCAGGACTTGGCTACACCTTC. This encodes CAWSVISGLGYTF.

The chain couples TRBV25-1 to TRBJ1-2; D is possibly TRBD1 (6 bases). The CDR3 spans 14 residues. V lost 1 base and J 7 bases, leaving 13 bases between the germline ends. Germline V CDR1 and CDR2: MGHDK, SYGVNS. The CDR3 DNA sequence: TGTGCCAGCAGTGAATCTAACAGGGCCTCTGGCTACACCTTC. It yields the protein CASSESNRASGYTF.

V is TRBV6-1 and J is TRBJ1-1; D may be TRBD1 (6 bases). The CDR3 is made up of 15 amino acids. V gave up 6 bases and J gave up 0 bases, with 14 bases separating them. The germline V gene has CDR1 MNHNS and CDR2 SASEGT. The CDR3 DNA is TGTGCCAGCAGACCCGACAGGCCCATGAACACTGAAGCTTTCTTT. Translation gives CASRPDRPMNTEAFF.

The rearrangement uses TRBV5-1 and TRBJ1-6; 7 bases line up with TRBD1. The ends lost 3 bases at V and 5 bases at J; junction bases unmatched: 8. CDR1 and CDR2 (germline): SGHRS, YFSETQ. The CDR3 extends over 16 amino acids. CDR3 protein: CASSCRTGRHNSPLHF. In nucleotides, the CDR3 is TGCGCCAGCAGCTGCCGGACAGGTAGGCATAATTCACCCCTCCACTTT.

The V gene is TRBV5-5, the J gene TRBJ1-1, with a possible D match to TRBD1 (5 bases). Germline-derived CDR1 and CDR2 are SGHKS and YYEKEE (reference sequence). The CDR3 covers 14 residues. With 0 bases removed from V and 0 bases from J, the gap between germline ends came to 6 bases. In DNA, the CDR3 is TGTGCCAGCAGCTTGGAAGGGGTGAACACTGAAGCTTTCTTT. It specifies CASSLEGVNTEAFF.

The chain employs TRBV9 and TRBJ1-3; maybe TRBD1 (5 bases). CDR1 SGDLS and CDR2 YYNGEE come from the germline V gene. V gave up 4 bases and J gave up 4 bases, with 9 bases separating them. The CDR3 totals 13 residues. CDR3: CASSPPGGNTIYF. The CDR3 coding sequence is TGTGCCAGCAGCCCGCCAGGGGGAAACACCATATATTTT.

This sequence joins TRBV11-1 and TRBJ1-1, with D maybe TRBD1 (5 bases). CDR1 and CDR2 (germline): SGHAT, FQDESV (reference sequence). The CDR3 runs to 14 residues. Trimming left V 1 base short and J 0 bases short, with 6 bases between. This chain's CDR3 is CASSLEGMNTEAFF. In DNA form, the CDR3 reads TGTGCCAGCAGCTTAGAGGGGATGAACACTGAAGCTTTCTTT.

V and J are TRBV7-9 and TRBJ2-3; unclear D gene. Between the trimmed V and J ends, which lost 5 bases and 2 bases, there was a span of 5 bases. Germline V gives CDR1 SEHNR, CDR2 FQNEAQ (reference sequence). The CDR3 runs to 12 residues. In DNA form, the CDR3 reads TGTGCCAGCAGCATACTCACAGATACGCAGTATTTT. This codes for CASSILTDTQYF.

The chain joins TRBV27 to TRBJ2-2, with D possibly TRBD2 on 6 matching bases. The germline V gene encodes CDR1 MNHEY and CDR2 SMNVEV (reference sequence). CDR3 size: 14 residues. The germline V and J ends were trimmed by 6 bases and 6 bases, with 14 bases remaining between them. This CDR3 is CASRRRGLSGELFF. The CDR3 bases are TGTGCCAGCAGAAGGCGGGGATTGTCCGGGGAGCTGTTTTTT.

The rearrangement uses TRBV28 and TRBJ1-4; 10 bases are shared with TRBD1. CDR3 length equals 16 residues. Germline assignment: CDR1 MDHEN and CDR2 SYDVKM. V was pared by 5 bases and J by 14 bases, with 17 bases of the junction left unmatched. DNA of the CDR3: TGTGCCAGCAGTCTCCTAACCGGGACAGGGGCTCGGGTTCTGTTTTTT. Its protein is CASSLLTGTGARVLFF.

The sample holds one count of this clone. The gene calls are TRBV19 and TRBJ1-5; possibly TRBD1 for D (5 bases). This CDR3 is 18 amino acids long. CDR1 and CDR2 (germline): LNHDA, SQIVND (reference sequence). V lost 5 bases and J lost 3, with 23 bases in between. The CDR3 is CASSARPDWTRNNQPQHF. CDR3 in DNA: TGTGCCAGTAGTGCCCGCCCCGATTGGACACGGAACAATCAGCCCCAGCATTTT.

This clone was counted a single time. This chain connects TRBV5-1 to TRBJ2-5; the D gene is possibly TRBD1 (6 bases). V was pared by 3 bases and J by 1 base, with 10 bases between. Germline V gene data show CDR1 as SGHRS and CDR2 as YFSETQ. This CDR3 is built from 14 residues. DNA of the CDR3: TGCGCCAGCAGCTATGGACAGAGCCAAGAGACCCAGTACTTC. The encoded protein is CASSYGQSQETQYF. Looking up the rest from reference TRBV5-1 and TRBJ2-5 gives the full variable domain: KAGVTQTPRYLIKTRGQQVTLSCSPISGHRSVSWYQQTPGQGLQFLFEYFSETQRNKGNFPGRFSGRQFSNSRSEMNVSTLELGDSALYLCASSYGQSQETQYFGPGTRLLVL.

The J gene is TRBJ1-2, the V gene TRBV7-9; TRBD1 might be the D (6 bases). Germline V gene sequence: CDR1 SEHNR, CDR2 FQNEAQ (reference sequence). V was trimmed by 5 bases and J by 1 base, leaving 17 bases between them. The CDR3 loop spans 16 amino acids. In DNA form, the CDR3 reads TGTGCCAGCAGCCCCGAAGGGGGGGCGTATAACTATGGCTACACCTTC. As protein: CASSPEGGAYNYGYTF. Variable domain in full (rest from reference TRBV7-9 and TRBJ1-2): DTGVSQNPRHKITKRGQNVTFRCDPISEHNRLYWYRQTLGQGPEFLTYFQNEAQLEKSRLLSDRFSAERPKGSFSTLEIQRTEQGDSAMYLCASSPEGGAYNYGYTFGSGTRLTVV.

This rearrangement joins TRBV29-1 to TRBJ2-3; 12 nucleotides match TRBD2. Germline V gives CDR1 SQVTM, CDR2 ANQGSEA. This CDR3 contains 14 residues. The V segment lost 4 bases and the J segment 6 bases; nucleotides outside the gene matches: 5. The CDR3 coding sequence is TGCAGCGTTGCAGGGCTAGCGGGAGGGGATACGCAGTATTTT. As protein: CSVAGLAGGDTQYF.